This T cell receptor (beta chain) was identified during a study of cytomegalovirus exposure and HLA in healthy donors. Study results and caveats: Overall, 164 TCR beta chains were annotated as cytomegalovirus-associated.

This CDR3 has 15 amino acids. Germline V gene sequence: CDR1 MDHEN, CDR2 SYDVKM. The J segment lost 3 bases and the V segment lost 7 bases, leaving 4 bases of the junction unmatched. The table came from immunoSEQ multiplex PCR; TCRdb's copy has only in-frame clones and leaves some out. The sample records over 150,000 clones, 91% being singletons. As for this clone: The antigen is not known.

The specimen was PBMCs. The source of this sequence is a woman aged 18 to 35 in good health and CMV-seropositive. The V and J genes are TRBV28 and TRBJ2-3; TRBD2 agrees at 13 bases. The CDR3 protein is CASTPGLAGTDTQYF. CDR3 coding DNA: TGTGCCAGCACCCCGGGACTAGCGGGAACAGATACGCAGTATTTT.